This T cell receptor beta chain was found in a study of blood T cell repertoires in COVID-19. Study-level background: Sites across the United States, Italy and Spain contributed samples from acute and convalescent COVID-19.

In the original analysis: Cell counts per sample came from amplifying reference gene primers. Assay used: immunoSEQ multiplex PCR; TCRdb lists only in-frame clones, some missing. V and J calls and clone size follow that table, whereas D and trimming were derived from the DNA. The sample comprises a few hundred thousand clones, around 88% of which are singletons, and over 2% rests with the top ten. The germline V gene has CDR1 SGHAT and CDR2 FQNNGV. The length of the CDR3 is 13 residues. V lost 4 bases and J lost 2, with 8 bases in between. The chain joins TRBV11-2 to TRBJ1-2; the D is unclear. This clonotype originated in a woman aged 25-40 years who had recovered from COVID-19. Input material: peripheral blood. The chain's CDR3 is CASSSLRNYGYTF. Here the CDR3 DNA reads TGTGCCAGCAGCTCTCTTCGGAACTATGGCTACACCTTC.